This T cell receptor beta chain derives from a study of Ad26.COV2.S vaccination and SARS-CoV-2 variants. Turning to this clone: Its cognate antigen is unknown. The junction does not match germline at one end; this may be a read error.

The CDR3 has 17 amino acids. The germline CDR1 and CDR2 sequences are SEHNR and FQNEAQ (reference sequence). Study-wide findings and caveats: Spike-specific responses of CD8+ and CD4+ T cells were reported to display substantial breadth after vaccination.

Produced via immunoSEQ multiplex PCR; TCRdb's table is partial and in-frame only. In the table there are under 400,000 clones, roughly 84% of which are singletons. Stated treatment: 19 received Ad26.COV2.S at low or high dose, single or two shots; about 5 received placebo; per-sample allocation not given. Each sample was drawn 63 days after the first injection (of vaccine or placebo). The vaccine antigen was prefusion-stabilized Wuhan SARS-CoV-2 spike. This TCR derives from a person between 18 and 60 years old who received the Ad26.COV2.S COVID-19 vaccine or a placebo. Material: peripheral blood, obtained in a trial of Ad26.COV2.S vaccine versus placebo. This chain links TRBV7-9 with TRBJ1-6, with 7 nucleotides matching TRBD1. The CDR3 loop is CAGSSPSRDRNNSPLHF. The CDR3 DNA is TGTGCCGGCAGCTCACCCTCCCGGGACAGAAATAATTCACCCCTCCACTTT.